One and the same sample provided the 20 T cell receptor beta chains below, sequenced in a study of early T cells in non-severe SARS-CoV-2 infection. TCRdb independently ran MiXCR on the 5' RACE reads; one entry per CDR3 protein. Of some 66,000 distinct CDR3 sequences listed, over 10% are singletons. The source material was whole blood. These TCRs come from an adult who was a healthcare worker with PCR-confirmed SARS-CoV-2 infection or an uninfected control (not recorded which).

The rearrangement uses TRBV5-1 and TRBJ1-2, with D unclear. The CDR3 is made up of 15 amino acids. Between the trimmed V and J ends, which lost 4 bases and 7 bases, there was a span of 20 bases. In germline, CDR1 is SGHRS, CDR2 YFSETQ. The CDR3 nucleotides are TGCGCCAGCAGCCCGCGGAGGAGTGAAGTATCTGGCTACACCTTC. Residues: CASSPRRSEVSGYTF.

The chain joins TRBV18 to TRBJ2-1; D uncertain. The CDR3 extends over 12 amino acids. Germline V gene lookup returns CDR1 KGHSH and CDR2 LQKENI. V was clipped by 2 bases and J by 6 bases, with 5 bases between them. This chain's CDR3 is CASSPKGNEQFF. The CDR3 DNA is TGTGCCAGCTCACCAAAAGGCAATGAGCAGTTCTTC.

This clonotype appeared a few times. V is TRBV10-3 and J is TRBJ1-5; a possible D gene is TRBD1 (5 bases). The CDR3 is 14 residues long. Trimming took 5 bases from V and 0 from J, leaving 8 bases between them. Germline V lookup: CDR1 ENHRY, CDR2 SYGVKD. For the CDR3, the DNA is TGTGCCATCAGTAGAGACAGTAGCAATCAGCCCCAGCATTTT. Translation: CAISRDSSNQPQHF.

This clonotype was picked up many times. The chain couples TRBV25-1 to TRBJ2-7; no reliable D call. Trimming removed 1 base at V and 7 bases at J, with 11 bases between. The CDR3 runs to 13 residues. CDR1 MGHDK and CDR2 SYGVNS come from the germline V gene. In nucleotides, the CDR3 is TGTGCCAGCAGTGAATCCCCAAATCGGGAGCAGTACTTC. Translated: CASSESPNREQYF.

This clonotype was detected only a few times. The chain has TRBV12-3 or TRBV12-4 and TRBJ2-1, with 10 nucleotides matching TRBD1. V was clipped by 6 bases and J by 3 bases; unmatched bases: 5. The CDR3 spans 15 residues. The CDR3 sequence is CASSSGTGDYNEQFF. The CDR3 region has the DNA TGTGCCAGCAGCTCCGGGACAGGGGACTACAATGAGCAGTTCTTC.

This clonotype came up many times. The gene calls are TRBV28 and TRBJ1-4, with 9 bases lining up with TRBD1. This CDR3 has 14 residues. V shed 5 bases, J shed 7 bases, and the junction held 5 bases outside the gene matches. Germline V gene sequence: CDR1 MDHEN, CDR2 SYDVKM. The CDR3 region is CASSSQDRGEKLFF. The CDR3 region has the DNA TGTGCCAGCAGTAGTCAGGACAGGGGTGAAAAACTGTTTTTT.

This clonotype was counted ten times or more. This chain joins TRBV5-1 and TRBJ2-3; no clear D gene. Germline lookup yields CDR1 SGHRS and CDR2 YFSETQ. This CDR3 region has 14 residues. V was trimmed by 0 bases and J by 6 bases, leaving 11 bases between them. CDR3 amino acids: CASSLGYSADTQYF. CDR3 DNA sequence: TGCGCCAGCAGCTTGGGGTATTCAGCGGATACGCAGTATTTT.

This clonotype was observed many times. The V gene is TRBV27, the J gene TRBJ2-5; TRBD2 is a possible D gene (6 bases). CDR3 length: 12 residues. V shed 8 bases and J shed 3 bases, with 10 bases lying between them. Germline V gives CDR1 MNHEY, CDR2 SMNVEV (reference sequence). The CDR3 here is CASGLREETQYF. CDR3 in DNA: TGTGCCAGCGGACTACGGGAAGAGACCCAGTACTTC.

J is TRBJ2-7 and V is TRBV6-5; 8 bases agree with TRBD2. The germline V gene has CDR1 MNHEY and CDR2 SVGAGI. V was clipped by 5 bases and J by 5 bases; unmatched bases: 5. The CDR3 spans 13 residues. The CDR3 loop reads CASSHRAGDEQYF. In DNA form, the CDR3 reads TGTGCCAGCAGTCACCGAGCGGGAGACGAGCAGTACTTC.

This clonotype was detected a few times. This chain uses TRBV27 with TRBJ1-6; tentatively, D is TRBD1 (6 bases). Trimming removed 8 bases from V and 7 bases from J, with 27 bases in between. Looked up from germline, CDR1 is MNHEY and CDR2 is SMNVEV (reference sequence). The CDR3 consists of 18 residues. The CDR3 region is CASASQGRGLPKNSPLHF. The DNA for the CDR3 is TGTGCCAGCGCCTCACAGGGAAGGGGCTTGCCTAAAAATTCACCCCTCCACTTT.

This clonotype was counted a few times. The V gene is TRBV29-1, the J gene TRBJ1-1; D may be TRBD1 (5 bases). V lost 4 bases and J lost 1, with 13 bases in between. Germline CDR1 and CDR2: SQVTM and ANQGSEA. This CDR3 has 14 residues. Here the CDR3 DNA reads TGCAGCGTTGTGAAGACAGCTGGGAACACTGAAGCTTTCTTT. This sequence encodes CSVVKTAGNTEAFF.

By its share, this clonotype is medium-sized. The CDR3 sequence is CASSLAGPDTQYF. Written as DNA, the CDR3 is TGTGCCAGCAGCCTAGCAGGGCCGGATACGCAGTATTTT. The V and J genes are TRBV11-2 and TRBJ2-3; D possibly matches TRBD1 or TRBD2 (5 bases each). Germline CDR1 reads SGHAT; CDR2 reads FQNNGV. With 5 bases removed from V and 6 bases from J, the gap between germline ends came to 12 bases. The CDR3 has 13 residues.

Ten or more counts support this clonotype. V is TRBV7-2 and J is TRBJ2-3, with TRBD1 matching over 9 bases. Trimming removed 3 bases from V and 3 bases from J; junction bases left unmatched: 1. Germline V gene lookup returns CDR1 SGHTA and CDR2 FQGNSA. CDR3 length: 14 amino acids. For the CDR3, the DNA is TGTGCCAGCAGCTTGACAGGGGGGACAGATACGCAGTATTTT. It is translated as CASSLTGGTDTQYF. The full variable domain, completed using reference TRBV7-2 and TRBJ2-3, is GAGVSQSPSNKVTEKGKDVELRCDPISGHTALYWYRQSLGQGLEFLIYFQGNSAPDKSGLPSDRFSAERTGGSVSTLTIQRTQQEDSAVYLCASSLTGGTDTQYFGPGTRLTVL.

This clonotype was counted a few times. This chain joins TRBV6-2 or TRBV6-3 and TRBJ1-2; D remains unclear. The CDR3 totals 13 residues. Germline V lookup: CDR1 MNHEY, CDR2 SVGEGT. V shed 4 bases and J shed 2 bases, with 8 bases lying between them. DNA of the CDR3: TGTGCCAGCAGTTTTGGGAAAAACTATGGCTACACCTTC. Protein: CASSFGKNYGYTF.

There are a few counts of this clonotype. This rearrangement joins TRBV24-1 to TRBJ2-3; 12 bases map to TRBD1. CDR3 length: 15 amino acids. Trimming took 5 bases from V and 6 from J; bases not matched to a gene: 5. CDR1 KGHDR and CDR2 SFDVKD come from the germline V gene. CDR3 sequence (DNA): TGTGCCACCAGTGTGGGACAGGGGGCTGTGGATACGCAGTATTTT. As protein: CATSVGQGAVDTQYF.

As DNA, the CDR3 is TGCAGCGTACGGGAGGCTGACGGGGAGCTGTTTTTT. Translated: CSVREADGELFF. The chain has TRBV29-1 and TRBJ2-2; 7 nucleotides align to TRBD2. The CDR3 totals 12 residues. The germline V gene encodes CDR1 SQVTM and CDR2 ANQGSEA. Unmatched junction bases numbered 5, after V lost 6 bases and J lost 7 bases.

Sample share makes this clonotype medium-sized. The J gene is TRBJ2-7, the V gene TRBV27; D uncertain. The CDR3 is made up of 13 amino acids. In germline, CDR1 is MNHEY, CDR2 SMNVEV (reference sequence). V gave up 2 bases and J gave up 6 bases, with 11 bases separating them. CDR3 sequence reads: CASSLGPGGEQYF. For the CDR3, the DNA is TGTGCCAGCAGTTTAGGGCCCGGCGGCGAGCAGTACTTC.

This clonotype was observed at least ten times. This chain joins TRBV5-6 and TRBJ2-1, with 12 bases aligning to TRBD2. The trim removed 4 bases at V and 1 base at J, leaving 3 bases unmatched. Per the germline V gene, CDR1 is SGHDT and CDR2 is YYEEEE. The CDR3 consists of 16 residues. For the CDR3, the DNA is TGTGCCAGCAGCCCTAGCGGGAGGGGATCCTACAATGAGCAGTTCTTC. This encodes CASSPSGRGSYNEQFF.

This sequence joins TRBV20-1 and TRBJ2-7; D might be TRBD2 (6 bases). This CDR3 comprises 13 residues. Trimming took off 1 base at V and 4 bases at J, with 11 bases between the two ends. Germline V gives CDR1 DFQATT, CDR2 SNEGSKA (reference sequence). DNA for the CDR3: TGCAGTGCTAGAGTCGGGAGTGAGTACGAGCAGTACTTC. This sequence encodes CSARVGSEYEQYF.

The sample holds a few counts of this clonotype. The chain joins TRBV28 to TRBJ1-2, with 7 bases matching TRBD1. CDR1 is MDHEN and CDR2 is SYDVKM in the germline V gene. CDR3 length equals 15 residues. J gave up 5 bases and V 8 bases, and 14 bases lay outside the gene matches. For the CDR3, the DNA is TGTGCCAGCTCAACAGGGGAAAGCCTATGGTATGGCTACACCTTC. Its protein product is CASSTGESLWYGYTF.